Below, 28 T cell receptor beta chains from the same sample are listed, as sequenced in a study of Graves' ophthalmopathy and Graves' hyperthyroidism. Researchers took RNA transcripts and amplified TCR beta CDR3 regions from them. First-round RT-PCR employed HTBI primers, with a second-round multiplex PCR after it. MiXCR was run by TCRdb on the multiplex PCR reads, yielding one entry per CDR3 protein. The sample records about 700,000 distinct CDR3 sequences, roughly two fifths being singletons. Sequencing used peripheral blood. The source of these receptors is an adult man with Graves' ophthalmopathy.

The V and J genes are TRBV11-1 and TRBJ2-2, with D hard to call. The CDR3 contains 12 residues. Germline CDR1 and CDR2: SGHAT and FQDESV (reference sequence). V lost 11 bases and J lost 8, with 15 bases in between. CDR3 bases: TGTGCCCGGCGGCAGAGATCGGGGGAGCTGTTTTTT. Amino acids: CARRQRSGELFF. The entire variable domain, with the rest obtained from reference TRBV11-1 and TRBJ2-2, is as follows: EAEVAQSPRYKITEKSQAVAFWCDPISGHATLYWYRQILGQGPELLVQFQDESVVDDSQLPKDRFSAERLKGVDSTLKIQPAELGDSAMYLCARRQRSGELFFGEGSRLTVL.

The table lists this clonotype with many counts. The genes are TRBV5-6 and TRBJ1-4, with D unresolved. The CDR3 contains 13 residues. The germline V gene has CDR1 SGHDT and CDR2 YYEEEE. V gave up 0 bases and J gave up 8 bases, with 8 bases separating them. CDR3 sequence: CASSLGPEEKLFF. The CDR3 nucleotides are TGTGCCAGCAGCTTGGGTCCGGAGGAAAAACTGTTTTTT.

This clonotype was counted at least ten times. The rearrangement uses TRBV7-8 and TRBJ1-1; 8 nucleotides match TRBD1. This CDR3 is 17 amino acids long. J lost 1 base, V lost 3 bases, and 10 bases had no gene match. Germline V gene lookup returns CDR1 SGHVS and CDR2 FQNEAQ. The CDR3 bases are TGTGCCAGCAGCTTTTGGTCAGGGGGCCTCGCGAACACTGAAGCTTTCTTT. As protein: CASSFWSGGLANTEAFF.

V usage is TRBV25-1 and J usage is TRBJ1-2; the D gene is possibly TRBD1 (5 bases). The CDR3 loop spans 14 amino acids. The V gene lost 4 bases and the J gene lost 6 bases, with 15 bases spanning the gap. Per the germline V gene, CDR1 is MGHDK and CDR2 is SYGVNS. This chain's CDR3 is CASSATAGRDGYTF. Here the CDR3 DNA reads TGTGCCAGCAGTGCGACAGCGGGTCGCGATGGCTACACCTTC.

V and J are TRBV5-8 and TRBJ2-7, with unresolved D. Germline-derived CDR1 and CDR2 are SGHTS and YDEGEE. The CDR3 covers 10 residues. V lost 7 bases and J 7 bases, leaving 9 bases between the germline ends. CDR3 residues: CASLGGEQYF. The CDR3 DNA reads as TGTGCCAGCCTAGGTGGTGAGCAGTACTTC.

This clonotype was observed a single time. The rearrangement joins TRBV15 to TRBJ1-1; TRBD1 agrees at 7 bases. Germline V gene data show CDR1 as LNHNV and CDR2 as YYDKDF (reference sequence). J lost 10 bases, V lost 0 bases, and 11 bases had no gene match. The CDR3 runs to 15 residues. The CDR3 DNA reads TGTGCCACCAGCAGAGATCTGAGACAGGGAGGAACAGCTTTCTTT. Translated: CATSRDLRQGGTAFF.

In this sample, this clonotype turned up a few times. This chain connects TRBV6-2 or TRBV6-3 to TRBJ2-2; 9 bases are a match to TRBD2. This CDR3 comprises 15 residues. Trimming took 7 bases from V and 4 from J; bases not matched to a gene: 7. CDR1 and CDR2 (germline): MNHEY, SVGEGT. The CDR3 region is CASTSSGRITGELFF. In DNA form, the CDR3 reads TGTGCCAGCACATCCAGCGGGAGGATCACCGGGGAGCTGTTTTTT.

This clonotype came up a few times. This chain connects TRBV25-1 to TRBJ2-3; 7 bases are a match to TRBD1. The length of the CDR3 is 17 residues. With 3 bases clipped from V and 5 bases from J, the junction kept 14 bases outside the gene matches. CDR1 and CDR2 (germline): MGHDK, SYGVNS. The CDR3 DNA is TGTGCCAGCAGTGACCCAACCGACTGGTCAGGGGGAGATACGCAGTATTTT. Translation: CASSDPTDWSGGDTQYF. The full variable domain, its missing parts supplied by reference TRBV25-1 and TRBJ2-3, is EADIYQTPRYLVIGTGKKITLECSQTMGHDKMYWYQQDPGMELHLIHYSYGVNSTEKGDLSSESTVSRIRTEHFPLTLESARPSHTSQYLCASSDPTDWSGGDTQYFGPGTRLTVL.

The rearrangement joins TRBV2 to TRBJ2-7; possibly TRBD2 for D (6 bases). V was clipped by 0 bases and J by 0 bases, with 15 bases between them. The CDR3 is made up of 17 amino acids. From germline, CDR1 is SNHLY and CDR2 FYNNEI. The CDR3 protein is CASSEARGLASSYEQYF. The CDR3 DNA is TGTGCCAGCAGTGAAGCTAGGGGACTGGCGAGCTCCTACGAGCAGTACTTC.

The rearrangement joins TRBV6-5 to TRBJ2-7, with TRBD1 identical over 9 bases. The V segment lost 5 bases and the J segment 3 bases; nucleotides outside the gene matches: 8. Looked up from germline, CDR1 is MNHEY and CDR2 is SVGAGI. CDR3 length equals 15 residues. CDR3 sequence (DNA): TGTGCCAGCAGTAAGAGACAGGGGGTTATCTACGAGCAGTACTTC. This encodes CASSKRQGVIYEQYF.

The table lists this clonotype with many counts. The genes are TRBV6-5 and TRBJ1-5; D is unresolved. V dropped 0 bases and J dropped 6 bases, with 6 bases sitting between them. In germline, CDR1 is MNHEY, CDR2 SVGAGI. The CDR3 runs to 13 residues. As DNA, the CDR3 is TGTGCCAGCAGTTACTCGTTATCTCAGCCCCAGCATTTT. Protein: CASSYSLSQPQHF.

The rearrangement links TRBV10-3 to TRBJ2-7, with 9 bases fitting TRBD2. Per the germline V gene, CDR1 is ENHRY and CDR2 is SYGVKD. Trimming took 10 bases from V and 2 from J; bases not matched to a gene: 9. The CDR3 has 14 amino acids. CDR3 DNA sequence: TGTGCCAGCTCCAGGGGCGGGAGGGCCTACGAGCAGTACTTC. Residues: CASSRGGRAYEQYF.

As for this clonotype: A much larger clone lies one base from this, so it may be a read error. The chain combines TRBV9 with TRBJ1-6; D is perhaps TRBD1 (5 bases). Germline CDR1 SGDLS, CDR2 YYNGEE. The length of the CDR3 is 12 residues. CDR3 nucleotide sequence: TGTGCCGGCAGCGTAGGGGATTCACCCCTCCACTTT. Residues: CAGSVGDSPLHF.

This rearrangement joins TRBV7-6 to TRBJ2-7, with 7 positions matching TRBD2. The junction had 11 bases not matched to a gene; V was cut back by 6 bases and J by 6 bases. Germline CDR1 and CDR2: SGHVS and FNYEAQ. CDR3 size: 14 residues. The CDR3 nucleotides are TGTGCCAGCAGGAAGCGGGACCAGTCGGGCGAGCAGTACTTC. It translates to CASRKRDQSGEQYF.

This clonotype came up many times. J is TRBJ2-5 and V is TRBV24-1; 8 bases agree with TRBD1. V was pared by 2 bases and J by 5 bases, with 6 bases of the junction left unmatched. Germline V gives CDR1 KGHDR, CDR2 SFDVKD. The CDR3 runs to 15 residues. CDR3 bases: TGTGCCACCAGTGATTACGGACAGGGAGGTGAGACCCAGTACTTC. This translates into CATSDYGQGGETQYF.

With regard to this clonotype: This clone may be a read error of a much larger clone one base away. The chain links TRBV10-2 to TRBJ2-5; D uncertain. This CDR3 has 14 residues. V dropped 3 bases and J dropped 5 bases, with 13 bases sitting between them. Looked up from germline, CDR1 is WSHSY and CDR2 is SAAADI. DNA for the CDR3: TGCGCCAGCAGTGATACAAGGGCCGGGGAGACCCAGTACTTC. Translating it yields CASSDTRAGETQYF.

This chain connects TRBV10-3 to TRBJ1-4; D is unresolved. There are 12 residues in the CDR3. The V gene lost 2 bases and the J gene lost 5 bases, with 3 bases spanning the gap. Germline CDR1 is ENHRY and CDR2 is SYGVKD. CDR3 in DNA: TGTGCCATCAGTGAGACGAATGAAAAACTGTTTTTT. It translates to CAISETNEKLFF.

Many counts were recorded for this clonotype. The rearrangement links TRBV5-4 to TRBJ2-7; D gene unclear. Germline V gene sequence: CDR1 SGHNT, CDR2 YYREEE (reference sequence). CDR3 length equals 15 residues. V shed 0 bases and J shed 0 bases, with 10 bases lying between them. The CDR3 region is CASSLDSQRSYEQYF. For the CDR3, the DNA is TGTGCCAGCAGCTTGGACAGCCAGCGCTCCTACGAGCAGTACTTC.

In this sample, this clonotype turned up a few times. This chain connects TRBV7-9 to TRBJ2-7; 7 bases fit TRBD1. This CDR3 region has 15 residues. CDR1 is SEHNR and CDR2 is FQNEAQ in the germline V gene (reference sequence). Losses at the gene ends were 4 bases for V and 3 bases for J; bases not matched to a gene: 9. The CDR3 DNA reads as TGTGCCAGCAGCTCAAGGACAGGTGACGTCTACGAGCAGTACTTC. This gives the protein CASSSRTGDVYEQYF.

Concerning this clonotype: This likely comes from a read error, as the CDR3 has no conserved phenylalanine or tryptophan at its end. The chain recombines TRBV19 with TRBJ2-6; 11 bases map to TRBD1. V lost 7 bases to trimming and J lost 2 bases; unmatched junction nucleotides: 7. The CDR3 loop spans 17 amino acids. Germline CDR1 and CDR2: LNHDA and SQIVND (reference sequence). CDR3 DNA sequence: TGTGCCAGTAAGCGAGGACAGGGGGCGACTGGGGCCAACGTCCTGACTCCA. As protein: CASKRGQGATGANVLTP.

As regards this clonotype: It is likely a read error, because the conserved phenylalanine at the end of the CDR3 is missing. V usage is TRBV12-3 or TRBV12-4 and J usage is TRBJ2-5; 10 bases fit TRBD2. The CDR3 is made up of 18 amino acids. Trimming cost V 3 bases and J 1 base; bases outside gene matches: 11. Here the CDR3 DNA reads TGTGCCAGCAGTTTGAGGACTAGCGGTCTTCTTTCCCAAGAGACCCAGTACGTC. This encodes CASSLRTSGLLSQETQYV.

The rearrangement joins TRBV20-1 to TRBJ1-1; no firm D call. This CDR3 has 13 amino acids. The V end lost 6 bases, the J end lost 1 base, and 12 bases lay between the germline ends. CDR1 is DFQATT and CDR2 is SNEGSKA in the germline V gene (reference sequence). The CDR3 DNA follows: TGCAGTGCCACTACTCCTAAGAACACTGAAGCTTTCTTT. Residues: CSATTPKNTEAFF.

Comment on this clonotype: One end of the junction does not line up with germline, which may come from a read error. This chain links TRBV24-1 with TRBJ1-5; D might be TRBD1 (6 bases). The CDR3 covers 15 residues. Germline values: CDR1 KGHDR, CDR2 SFDVKD. The DNA for the CDR3 is TGTGCCAGCAGTTGGGGGGCGTCTAGCAATCAGCCCCAGCATTTT. Residues: CASSWGASSNQPQHF.

This clonotype was detected ten times or more. V and J are TRBV29-1 and TRBJ2-7; a possible D gene is TRBD2 (6 bases). This CDR3 is 13 amino acids long. The germline CDR1 and CDR2 sequences are SQVTM and ANQGSEA. V lost 4 bases to trimming and J lost 1 base, with 11 bases between them. Written as DNA, the CDR3 is TGCAGCGTTGGCTCAAGCGGGTCCTACGAGCAGTACTTC. Translation gives CSVGSSGSYEQYF.

This clonotype was recorded at least ten times. The chain carries TRBV29-1 and TRBJ2-7; possibly TRBD1 for D (6 bases). V was pared by 2 bases and J by 1 base, with 15 bases between. CDR1 is SQVTM and CDR2 is ANQGSEA in the germline V gene. CDR3 length: 15 amino acids. The CDR3 DNA follows: TGCAGCGTTGAAAGGGCAGGGGCGGTATCCTACGAGCAGTACTTC. Protein product: CSVERAGAVSYEQYF.

The chain combines TRBV7-2 with TRBJ2-5, with D unresolved. The CDR3 is 15 residues long. CDR1 and CDR2 (germline): SGHTA, FQGNSA. Trimming took 0 bases from V and 1 from J, leaving 9 bases between them. For the CDR3, the DNA is TGTGCCAGCAGCTTAGCGTCTACCACCCAAGAGACCCAGTACTTC. It codes for CASSLASTTQETQYF.

V is TRBV2 and J is TRBJ2-7; 8 bases line up with TRBD2. V shed 4 bases and J 1 base; nucleotides not matched to a gene: 6. Germline CDR1 is SNHLY and CDR2 is FYNNEI. CDR3 length: 15 residues. This CDR3 is CASSGGLAVSYEQYF. The CDR3 bases are TGTGCCAGCAGTGGCGGACTAGCTGTTTCCTACGAGCAGTACTTC.

The J gene is TRBJ1-5, the V gene TRBV4-3, with D unclear. This CDR3 comprises 13 residues. The germline gives CDR1 LGHNA, CDR2 YSLEER. Between the trimmed V and J ends, which lost 0 bases and 10 bases, there was a span of 10 bases. For the CDR3, the DNA is TGCGCCAGCAGCCAAGATCCTTTGAGTCCCCAGCATTTT. It specifies CASSQDPLSPQHF.